The 3 T cell receptor beta chains below all came from one sample that was sequenced in a study of PD-1 blockade in mismatch repair-deficient tumors. TCRdb's table, derived via immunoSEQ multiplex PCR, lists solely in-frame clones and lacks some. The sample holds about 130,000 clones, about nine tenths seen once. Sequencing used peripheral blood, obtained 70 to 73 weeks after starting pembrolizumab. The receptor source for this set is an adult with mismatch repair-deficient cancer.

For this clone: One junction end does not reproduce the germline sequence, and a read error may be involved. The chain is built from TRBV7-9 and TRBJ2-7, with D possibly being TRBD2 (6 bases). This CDR3 is built from 13 residues. Per the germline V gene, CDR1 is SEHNR and CDR2 is FQNEAQ (reference sequence). The CDR3 here is CASSLRTAEGLHF. The CDR3 DNA is TGTGCCAGCAGCTTACGGACCGCGGAGGGGTTACACTTC.

The J gene is TRBJ2-2, the V gene TRBV28; D not resolved. Trimming removed 7 bases from V and 2 bases from J, with 8 bases in between. CDR1 is MDHEN, CDR2 SYDVKM, per germline. The CDR3 covers 13 residues. The CDR3 here is CASKRVNTGELFF. The CDR3 nucleotides read TGTGCCAGCAAAAGGGTAAACACCGGGGAGCTGTTTTTT. Supplemented by reference TRBV28 and TRBJ2-2, the full variable domain reads DVKVTQSSRYLVKRTGEKVFLECVQDMDHENMFWYRQDPGLGLRLIYFSYDVKMKEKGDIPEGYSVSREKKERFSLILESASTNQTSMYLCASKRVNTGELFFGEGSRLTVL.

J is TRBJ2-1 and V is TRBV5-4, with TRBD2 as a possible D gene (5 bases). CDR1 and CDR2 from the germline V gene are SGHNT and YYREEE (reference sequence). The ends were cut back, 4 bases at V and 5 bases at J, with 10 bases in the middle. This CDR3 is built from 13 residues. The CDR3, as DNA: TGTGCCAGCAGCCCGAGGGAGAACAATGAGCAGTTCTTC. The encoded protein is CASSPRENNEQFF.